This T cell receptor (beta chain) derives from a study of T cell responses to AZD1222 COVID-19 vaccine. Study details: Recipients boosted at about 4 weeks or about 12 weeks are pooled.

Overall study results and limits: In a largely white British group with more females than males, clonal diversity was possibly underestimated. At study baseline, merely several AZD1222 recipients were seropositive.

Between the trimmed V and J ends, which lost 1 base and 0 bases, there was a span of 10 bases. From germline, CDR1 is SGHTA and CDR2 FQGNSA. The CDR3 runs to 16 residues. This clone was picked up a small number of times. Its antigen remains unidentified. Sequencing used immunoSEQ multiplex PCR; TCRdb keeps in-frame clones, though not all of them. The profile covers about 170,000 clones, with 85% to 90% appearing a single time and about 6.9% taken by the ten largest. Sample: peripheral blood, taken on day 0 of AZD1222 vaccination. The chain carries TRBV7-2 and TRBJ1-5; D not certain. The receptor was isolated from an adult in good health. For the CDR3, the DNA is TGTGCCAGCAGCTTAGAGGGCAGTTATAGCAATCAGCCCCAGCATTTT. Its protein product is CASSLEGSYSNQPQHF.